These 19 T cell receptor beta chains share one sample of origin, sequenced in a study of blood T cell repertoires in COVID-19. Using immunoSEQ multiplex PCR, the repertoire was profiled, and TCRdb retains in-frame clones only, with some absent. This sample has over 85,000 clones, with 84% found just once. Sequencing was performed on peripheral blood. All receptors come from a human donor in a cohort sampled during active COVID-19.

The J gene is TRBJ1-5, the V gene TRBV28, with TRBD1 matching over 8 bases. This CDR3 has 16 residues. Germline CDR1 reads MDHEN; CDR2 reads SYDVKM. V was pared by 5 bases and J by 5 bases, with 11 bases of the junction left unmatched. Written as DNA, the CDR3 is TGTGCCAGCAGTCCCTCATACAGGGGGTATCATCAGCCCCAGCATTTT. It is translated as CASSPSYRGYHQPQHF.

V and J are TRBV7-3 and TRBJ1-1, with no clear D. This CDR3 comprises 16 residues. Germline lookup yields CDR1 SGHTA and CDR2 FQGTGA. Trimming cost V 5 bases and J 1 base, with 17 bases left between them. CDR3 in amino acids: CASSLDPQGGNTEAFF. CDR3 in DNA: TGTGCCAGCAGCCTAGACCCCCAAGGAGGGAACACTGAAGCTTTCTTT.

V is TRBV7-8 and J is TRBJ1-2; TRBD1 matches at 8 bases. The CDR3 length is 15 residues. CDR1 SGHVS and CDR2 FQNEAQ come from the germline V gene. V gave up 5 bases and J gave up 7 bases; unmatched junction bases: 12. This CDR3 reads CASSPEWAGGGGYTF. The CDR3 DNA is TGTGCCAGCAGCCCCGAATGGGCAGGGGGCGGTGGCTACACCTTC. The entire variable domain, with the rest obtained from reference TRBV7-8 and TRBJ1-2, is as follows: GAGVSQSPRYKVAKRGQDVALRCDPISGHVSLFWYQQALGQGPEFLTYFQNEAQLDKSGLPSDRFFAERPEGSVSTLKIQRTQQEDSAVYLCASSPEWAGGGGYTFGSGTRLTVV.

The chain employs TRBV18 and TRBJ1-2; D is ambiguous. The CDR3 sequence is 15 residues long. V was clipped by 6 bases and J by 3 bases, with 17 bases between them. Looked up from germline, CDR1 is KGHSH and CDR2 is LQKENI. In nucleotides, the CDR3 is TGTGCCAGCTCCACTCTCCGAACAGATTACTATGGCTACACCTTC. Protein sequence: CASSTLRTDYYGYTF.

The chain has TRBV24-1 and TRBJ1-2; no clear D gene. The CDR3 covers 12 residues. The V end lost 3 bases, the J end lost 4 bases, and 5 bases lay between the germline ends. Germline V gene data show CDR1 as KGHDR and CDR2 as SFDVKD. The CDR3 sequence is CATSDVSYGYTF. CDR3 nucleotides: TGTGCCACCAGTGATGTGAGCTATGGCTACACCTTC.

This clone was counted a few times. The V and J genes are TRBV3-1 (or the pseudogene TRBV3-2) and TRBJ2-3; a possible D gene is TRBD1 (5 bases). Germline V CDR1 and CDR2: LGHDT, YNNKEL (reference sequence). Trimming removed 7 bases at V and 8 bases at J, with 16 bases between. The CDR3 length is 13 residues. This chain's CDR3 is CASTLPGLVTQYF. For the CDR3, the DNA is TGTGCCAGCACCTTACCAGGGCTAGTTACGCAGTATTTT.

This rearrangement joins TRBV12-3 or TRBV12-4 to TRBJ1-6; D gene uncertain. There are 12 residues in the CDR3. With 4 bases removed from V and 6 bases from J, the gap between germline ends came to 4 bases. The CDR3 reads CASSSGNSPLHF. CDR3 DNA sequence: TGTGCCAGCAGTTCCGGTAATTCACCCCTCCACTTT.

In nucleotides, the CDR3 is TGTGCCAGCAGTTACCGGAGGAGGGCCGGTTCCTACAATGAGCAGTTCTTC. It encodes CASSYRRRAGSYNEQFF. This sequence joins TRBV6-2 or TRBV6-3 and TRBJ2-1, with D possibly being TRBD2 (6 bases). Per germline, CDR1 MNHEY and CDR2 SVGEGT. The V and J ends lost 2 bases and 1 base respectively, with 15 bases between them. The CDR3 runs to 17 residues.

The CDR3 region has the DNA TGTGCCAGCAGCTTTTCAGGGGGGCAAGAGACCCAGTACTTC. Amino acids: CASSFSGGQETQYF. The chain links TRBV7-2 to TRBJ2-5; D possibly corresponds to TRBD1 (7 bases). Germline V gene data show CDR1 as SGHTA and CDR2 as FQGNSA. V was clipped by 3 bases and J by 2 bases, with 10 bases between them. The CDR3 sequence is 14 residues long.

This sequence joins TRBV4-3 and TRBJ2-3; 7 bases align to TRBD1. V was clipped by 4 bases and J by 0 bases; unmatched bases: 13. The germline V gene encodes CDR1 LGHNA and CDR2 YSLEER. The CDR3 has 18 residues. This CDR3 is CASSLGQTHYPSTDTQYF. DNA for the CDR3: TGCGCCAGCAGCCTGGGACAGACCCATTACCCTAGCACAGATACGCAGTATTTT.

V and J are TRBV6-1 and TRBJ1-3; D uncertain. Germline V lookup: CDR1 MNHNS, CDR2 SASEGT. The ends were cut back, 0 bases at V and 1 base at J, with 7 bases in the middle. The length of the CDR3 is 15 residues. The CDR3 bases are TGTGCCAGCAGTGAAGCCCTCGGGTCTGGAAACACCATATATTTT. The encoded protein is CASSEALGSGNTIYF.

The chain joins TRBV5-5 to TRBJ2-6, with 8 bases identical to TRBD1. Germline loops: CDR1 SGHKS, CDR2 YYEKEE (reference sequence). The CDR3 has 18 amino acids. The V and J ends lost 4 bases and 0 bases, in that order; junction bases with no gene match: 9. CDR3: CASSPTGALYSGANVLTF. In DNA form, the CDR3 reads TGTGCCAGCAGCCCGACAGGGGCCCTTTACTCTGGGGCCAACGTCCTGACTTTC.

The chain uses TRBV9 and TRBJ2-1; 7 nucleotides agree with TRBD2. This CDR3 has 13 amino acids. Unmatched junction bases numbered 5, after V lost 2 bases and J lost 9 bases. Germline V gene lookup returns CDR1 SGDLS and CDR2 YYNGEE. The CDR3 reads CASSVRLAGEQFF. CDR3 nucleotide sequence: TGTGCCAGCAGCGTGAGACTAGCTGGTGAGCAGTTCTTC.

This chain uses TRBV2 with TRBJ2-2; TRBD2 aligns across 8 bases. This CDR3 spans 15 amino acids. Per germline, CDR1 SNHLY and CDR2 FYNNEI. The V segment lost 6 bases and the J segment 5 bases; nucleotides outside the gene matches: 8. In nucleotides, the CDR3 is TGTGCCAGCAGGAGAGCGGGGGCAGGGACCGGGGAGCTGTTTTTT. This translates into CASRRAGAGTGELFF.

V and J are TRBV11-3 and TRBJ2-1; 11 bases are shared with TRBD2. Per germline, CDR1 SGHNT and CDR2 YENEEA. Trimming at V came to 1 base and at J to 9 bases, leaving 8 bases not matched to a gene. This CDR3 spans 16 amino acids. The CDR3 nucleotides are TGTGCCAGCAGCTTAGGAACTAGCGGGGGACAAGGTGAGCAGTTCTTC. Translating gives CASSLGTSGGQGEQFF.

The chain couples TRBV3-1 (or the pseudogene TRBV3-2) to TRBJ1-2; D is possibly TRBD1 (5 bases). Trimming stripped 4 bases from V and 1 base from J, with 7 bases between. The CDR3 runs 13 residues. In germline, CDR1 is LGHDT, CDR2 YNNKEL (reference sequence). CDR3 bases: TGTGCCAGCAGCCCGGGGGTTAACTATGGCTACACCTTC. Encoded protein: CASSPGVNYGYTF.

The CDR3 region has the DNA TGCGCCAGCAGCCTGGGCGGACTAGCGGGGGGGCGGCCAGATACGCAGTATTTT. Translating it yields CASSLGGLAGGRPDTQYF. The chain joins TRBV5-1 to TRBJ2-3; 15 bases fit TRBD2. The CDR3 loop spans 18 amino acids. Germline CDR1 SGHRS, CDR2 YFSETQ. J was trimmed by 4 bases and V by 4 bases; bases with no gene match: 10.

The rearrangement joins TRBV6-5 to TRBJ2-3; 8 nucleotides line up with TRBD2. This CDR3 spans 14 amino acids. Germline CDR1 reads MNHEY; CDR2 reads SVGAGI. V dropped 6 bases and J dropped 8; count of bases not matched to a gene: 10. CDR3 protein: CASSLTGTSGTQYF. The CDR3 DNA sequence: TGTGCCAGCAGCCTAACCGGGACTAGTGGTACGCAGTATTTT.

A few counts support this clone. The rearrangement uses TRBV11-3 and TRBJ1-6, with 11 bases fitting TRBD1. The V and J ends lost 6 bases and 6 bases, in that order; junction bases with no gene match: 4. The V gene's germline CDR1 is SGHNT and CDR2 YENEEA. This CDR3 comprises 15 residues. CDR3 loop: CASSFGTGGNSPLHF. CDR3 nucleotides: TGTGCCAGCAGTTTTGGGACAGGGGGTAATTCACCCCTCCACTTT.